This passage covers 11 T cell receptor beta chains from one sample sequenced in a study of T cell responses to AZD1222 COVID-19 vaccine. Data came from immunoSEQ multiplex PCR; TCRdb stores just in-frame clones and leaves some out. The repertoire includes more than 80,000 clones, 80% to 90% of them detected once, and about 2.4% sits in the top ten. The sequencing here drew on peripheral blood, taken 28 days after the second AZD1222 dose. These receptors all come from an adult who received the AZD1222 COVID-19 vaccine.

The chain employs TRBV27 and TRBJ1-4; maybe TRBD1 (6 bases). V shed 2 bases and J shed 11 bases, with 15 bases lying between them. This CDR3 has 14 residues. Germline V CDR1 and CDR2: MNHEY, SMNVEV (reference sequence). In nucleotides, the CDR3 is TGTGCCAGCAGTTTAGCAGGGGTTGAAGGGAAACTGTTTTTT. Amino acid sequence: CASSLAGVEGKLFF.

The V and J genes are TRBV28 and TRBJ2-3, with 11 bases lining up with TRBD2. This CDR3 comprises 16 residues. CDR1 and CDR2 (germline): MDHEN, SYDVKM. Trimming cost V 5 bases and J 2 bases; bases outside gene matches: 6. The CDR3 is CASSPGTSGHTDTQYF. The CDR3 DNA sequence: TGTGCCAGCAGTCCAGGGACTAGCGGACACACAGATACGCAGTATTTT.

The chain recombines TRBV5-1 with TRBJ2-2; TRBD2 is a possible D gene (6 bases). Per the germline V gene, CDR1 is SGHRS and CDR2 is YFSETQ. The V end lost 7 bases, the J end lost 0 bases, and 10 bases lay between the germline ends. This CDR3 is 14 amino acids long. The DNA for the CDR3 is TGCGCCAGCGCGGGACTCCCGAACACCGGGGAGCTGTTTTTT. This translates into CASAGLPNTGELFF.

The rearrangement joins TRBV7-2 to TRBJ1-5; weak D call: TRBD1 (5 bases). CDR1 and CDR2 from the germline V gene are SGHTA and FQGNSA. The V end was cut by 3 bases, the J end by 7 bases, with 10 bases between. The CDR3 has 13 residues. CDR3 sequence (DNA): TGTGCCAGCAGCTTCAGGGTTGGCCAGCCCCAGCATTTT. Residues: CASSFRVGQPQHF. Full variable domain (remainder filled in from reference TRBV7-2 and TRBJ1-5): GAGVSQSPSNKVTEKGKDVELRCDPISGHTALYWYRQSLGQGLEFLIYFQGNSAPDKSGLPSDRFSAERTGGSVSTLTIQRTQQEDSAVYLCASSFRVGQPQHFGDGTRLSIL.

The chain joins TRBV6-4 to TRBJ2-5; weak D call: TRBD1 (6 bases). The CDR3 contains 14 residues. The V end lost 3 bases, the J end lost 5 bases, and 13 bases lay between the germline ends. Germline CDR1 and CDR2: MRHNA and SNTAGT. DNA of the CDR3: TGTGCCAGCAGTGAAGGAGGACAGTCGGAGACCCAGTACTTC. It specifies CASSEGGQSETQYF.

A few counts support this clone. The V call is TRBV5-4, the J call TRBJ1-1; D is undetermined. The CDR3 is 12 residues long. V was shortened by 0 bases and J by 7 bases, with 7 bases between the two germline ends. Per the germline V gene, CDR1 is SGHNT and CDR2 is YYREEE (reference sequence). The CDR3 sequence: CASSLVGIEAFF. Here the CDR3 DNA reads TGTGCCAGCAGCTTGGTCGGTATTGAAGCTTTCTTT.

In its sample, this clone was seen once. J is TRBJ1-2 and V is TRBV7-9; no firm D call. This CDR3 is built from 16 residues. V was trimmed by 1 base and J by 0 bases, leaving 12 bases between them. Per germline, CDR1 SEHNR and CDR2 FQNEAQ (reference sequence). In DNA, the CDR3 is TGTGCCAGCAGCTTAGTTATCAGGCCCACTAACTATGGCTACACCTTC. Amino acid sequence: CASSLVIRPTNYGYTF.

This rearrangement joins TRBV19 to TRBJ1-1; no reliable D call. The CDR3 runs 17 residues. CDR1 is LNHDA and CDR2 is SQIVND in the germline V gene (reference sequence). V lost 5 bases to trimming and J lost 7 bases, with 26 bases between them. In DNA, the CDR3 is TGTGCCAGTAGTCTACCGCCGGGTCGCTCAGGTTGGGTTGAAGCTTTCTTT. Its protein is CASSLPPGRSGWVEAFF.

CDR3 DNA sequence: TGTGCCAGTAGTCCCAACCCGGGACAGGGTCCTACTGAAGCTTTCTTT. This encodes CASSPNPGQGPTEAFF. The gene calls are TRBV19 and TRBJ1-1; 9 nucleotides match TRBD1. Unmatched junction bases numbered 12, after V lost 5 bases and J lost 5 bases. Per the germline V gene, CDR1 is LNHDA and CDR2 is SQIVND (reference sequence). The length of the CDR3 is 16 residues.

This chain connects TRBV5-8 to TRBJ2-1, with 15 bases matching TRBD2. The V gene's germline CDR1 is SGHTS and CDR2 YDEGEE. The CDR3 contains 16 residues. V shed 4 bases and J 10 bases; nucleotides not matched to a gene: 9. The CDR3 DNA follows: TGTGCCAGCAGCCCGAGGACTAGCGGGGGGGCAAGGGAGCAGTTCTTC. Its translation is CASSPRTSGGAREQFF.

This sequence joins TRBV29-1 and TRBJ1-6; 10 positions agree with TRBD1. Germline CDR1 is SQVTM and CDR2 is ANQGSEA. This CDR3 spans 14 amino acids. The CDR3 DNA reads as TGCATTATAAGGGGGGACAGGGGTAATTCACCCCTCCACTTT. Its translation is CIIRGDRGNSPLHF.